This T cell receptor beta chain was observed in a study of T cells after yellow fever vaccination. Synthesis of TCR cDNA relied on 5'RACE template switching, which attached a universal primer site and UMIs. Each CDR3 protein gets one entry after TCRdb re-called the 5' RACE reads with MiXCR. The sample holds 400,000 or so distinct CDR3 sequences, 11% seen once. To note about this clonotype: Its antigen is as yet unknown.

Study-wide results and limits: Only a minor proportion of clonotypes was detected across both CD4 and CD8 compartments. Abundant clonotypes from the bulk population could get into FACS-sorted repertoires as contaminants.

With 1 base removed from V and 4 bases from J, the gap between germline ends came to 11 bases. Germline-derived CDR1 and CDR2 are LGHNA and YSLEER. The CDR3 length is 15 residues. The J gene is TRBJ2-1, the V gene TRBV4-3; D is possibly TRBD2 (6 bases). This TCR was recovered from a man between 18 and 29 years old who received the YFV17D yellow fever vaccine. Specimen: PBMCs, collected on the day of the first yellow fever vaccination. The CDR3: CASSQGVAAYNEQFF. CDR3 nucleotide sequence: TGCGCCAGCAGCCAAGGCGTAGCGGCTTACAATGAGCAGTTCTTC.